A single sample is the source of the 12 T cell receptor beta chains below, sequenced in a study of T cell responses to AZD1222 COVID-19 vaccine. Sequencing was performed with immunoSEQ multiplex PCR; in TCRdb, only in-frame clones are kept and a portion is missing. The profile shows around 90,000 clones, 90% to 95% of them singletons. The specimen comprised peripheral blood, sampled on day 0 of MenACWY control vaccination. The receptors shown here come from an adult in good health.

The rearrangement joins TRBV27 to TRBJ2-2, with D possibly matching TRBD1 (6 bases). The V gene lost 5 bases and the J gene lost 3 bases, with 16 bases spanning the gap. The length of the CDR3 is 16 residues. Germline V gives CDR1 MNHEY, CDR2 SMNVEV (reference sequence). As DNA, the CDR3 is TGTGCCAGCAGTCCCTCGGTAACAGGGTACACCGGGGAGCTGTTTTTT. Its protein is CASSPSVTGYTGELFF.

For this clone: The sample holds other DNA sequences that translate to the same CDR3. V is TRBV7-2 and J is TRBJ2-1; no clear D. V gave up 5 bases and J gave up 4 bases, with 12 bases separating them. This CDR3 spans 14 amino acids. Germline V gene lookup returns CDR1 SGHTA and CDR2 FQGNSA. The CDR3 region has the DNA TGTGCCAGCAGCCCCCGCTCCGAATACAATGAGCAGTTCTTC. Translation: CASSPRSEYNEQFF.

The rearrangement uses TRBV28 and TRBJ1-2; D is undetermined. Trimming pared 1 base from V and 2 bases from J, leaving 20 bases between. Germline assignment: CDR1 MDHEN and CDR2 SYDVKM. This CDR3 has 18 amino acids. The CDR3 region is CASSLSLNIGRRNYGYTF. The CDR3 DNA is TGTGCCAGCAGTTTATCCCTAAATATAGGACGGCGAAACTATGGCTACACCTTC.

The rearrangement joins TRBV18 to TRBJ2-3; D is unresolved. The CDR3 totals 16 residues. V was clipped by 6 bases and J by 5 bases, with 21 bases between them. CDR1 and CDR2 (germline): KGHSH, LQKENI. The DNA of the CDR3 is TGTGCCAGCTCGCAACCTATTGGAACGCTCGGAGATACGCAGTATTTT. Translating it yields CASSQPIGTLGDTQYF.

The J gene is TRBJ2-2, the V gene TRBV19, with TRBD2 identical over 7 bases. Germline trimming cut 5 bases from V and 3 bases from J; bases unmatched to any gene: 6. The CDR3 is 15 amino acids. Germline CDR1 LNHDA, CDR2 SQIVND (reference sequence). Here the CDR3 reads CASSPGTTHTGELFF. CDR3 DNA: TGTGCCAGTAGTCCCGGGACTACCCACACCGGGGAGCTGTTTTTT.

V gene TRBV19 combines with J gene TRBJ2-5; 7 nucleotides agree with TRBD2. The CDR3 has 16 residues. The germline V gene has CDR1 LNHDA and CDR2 SQIVND (reference sequence). Germline trimming cut 6 bases from V and 2 bases from J; bases unmatched to any gene: 12. CDR3 bases: TGTGCCAGTAGCCATCTACCGGGACTATCACAAGAGACCCAGTACTTC. It specifies CASSHLPGLSQETQYF.

The chain has TRBV12-3 or TRBV12-4 and TRBJ2-7, with a weak D call TRBD2 (5 bases). The V and J ends lost 5 bases and 7 bases respectively, with 12 bases between them. The CDR3 extends over 12 amino acids. The CDR3 region has the DNA TGTGCCAGCAGTCCCCAAGGCGGGGAGCAGTACTTC. As protein: CASSPQGGEQYF.

This clone has just one count. The V gene is TRBV5-4, the J gene TRBJ2-7; D not certain. This CDR3 is 12 amino acids long. Trimming removed 0 bases at V and 5 bases at J, with 6 bases between. Germline V gene sequence: CDR1 SGHNT, CDR2 YYREEE (reference sequence). Here the CDR3 reads CASSLAGDEQYF. For the CDR3, the DNA is TGTGCCAGCAGCTTGGCGGGCGACGAGCAGTACTTC.

V is TRBV28 and J is TRBJ1-6; TRBD1 agrees at 9 bases. This CDR3 comprises 15 residues. Trimming cost V 8 bases and J 9 bases; bases outside gene matches: 11. The V gene's germline CDR1 is MDHEN and CDR2 SYDVKM. This chain's CDR3 is CASLPPQGAPSPLHF. CDR3 nucleotide sequence: TGTGCCAGCCTCCCCCCACAGGGGGCGCCTTCACCCCTCCACTTT.

The chain links TRBV6-2 or TRBV6-3 to TRBJ2-3; the match to TRBD2 covers 8 bases. The V and J ends lost 0 bases and 2 bases, in that order; junction bases with no gene match: 4. This CDR3 is 16 amino acids long. CDR1 and CDR2 from the germline V gene are MNHEY and SVGEGT. The CDR3 protein is CASSYSTGGYTDTQYF. The CDR3 nucleotides are TGTGCCAGCAGTTACTCGACGGGGGGGTACACAGATACGCAGTATTTT.

The genes are TRBV7-8 and TRBJ1-1; no definite D call. The germline V gene has CDR1 SGHVS and CDR2 FQNEAQ. The CDR3 consists of 13 residues. The V gene lost 6 bases and the J gene lost 1 base, with 9 bases spanning the gap. This CDR3 is CASRYGQNTEAFF. The CDR3 DNA follows: TGTGCCAGCAGATACGGCCAGAACACTGAAGCTTTCTTT.

The rearrangement uses TRBV28 and TRBJ2-5; perhaps TRBD2 as D (6 bases). The CDR3 covers 13 residues. Per the germline V gene, CDR1 is MDHEN and CDR2 is SYDVKM. V was trimmed by 7 bases and J by 9 bases, leaving 18 bases between them. CDR3: CASTLSEGFPQYF. CDR3 bases: TGTGCCAGCACCCTCTCGGAGGGGTTTCCCCAGTACTTC.